This T cell receptor beta chain appears in the sequencing data of a study of OX40 agonist ivuxolimab in advanced cancers. Study information: Cohort: roughly 79% men, mean age approximately 66, aged roughly 23 to 90.

This CDR3 spans 15 amino acids. With 7 bases clipped from V and 2 bases from J, the junction kept 6 bases outside the gene matches. Germline assignment: CDR1 LNHDA and CDR2 SQIVND (reference sequence). General observations from the study: Partial responders treated at 0.1-3.0 mg/kg exhibited clonal expansion among the lowest measured. Averaging showed that CD8+ T cells had more expanded clones than CD4+ did.

Blood draws occurred at baseline, cycle 4 day 1, and cycle 7 day 1. This table comes from immunoSEQ multiplex PCR, and its TCRdb copy is limited to in-frame clones, with some not included. The sample contains roughly 110,000 clones, roughly nine tenths of which appear only once. Concerning this clone itself: Its target is not known.

The source was CD4+ or CD8+ T cells sorted from blood, collected in a trial of the OX40 agonist ivuxolimab. The J gene is TRBJ2-1, the V gene TRBV19; the match to TRBD2 covers 9 bases. The receptor was derived from an adult with an advanced solid tumor such as melanoma, head and neck, liver or kidney cancer. The CDR3 nucleotides read TGTGCCAGTACTCGCGGGGGGGCCGCCTACAATGAGCAGTTCTTC. Protein product: CASTRGGAAYNEQFF.